This T cell receptor (beta chain) stems from a study of T-cell memory formation after mild COVID-19. Study results and limitations: Contracting clones localized mainly to CM and EM when CD4+ and mainly to EMRA when CD8+. Confirmation was lacking for SARS-CoV-2 specificity of second-wave clones that peaked on day 37. Pre-infection memory harbored some responding clones, suggesting cross-reactive memory joined.

Germline V gene data show CDR1 as SGHNT and CDR2 as YENEEA. V was pared by 7 bases and J by 9 bases, with 21 bases between. The CDR3 consists of 14 residues. Notes on this clonotype: Its antigen remains unknown.

From the 5' RACE reads, TCRdb called clonotypes with MiXCR, one entry per CDR3 protein. The table records about 390,000 distinct CDR3 sequences, over 20% of them present only once. Material for sequencing was PBMCs or a T cell subset sorted from them (not recorded which). The receptor's source is an adult woman who had mild COVID-19 (a few samples of this study predate the infection). Cell type and time point are not known. V usage is TRBV11-3 and J usage is TRBJ1-1; maybe TRBD1 (6 bases). This chain's CDR3 is CASTPDGGGGKAFF. The DNA for the CDR3 is TGTGCCAGCACCCCGGACGGGGGGGGCGGAAAAGCTTTCTTT.